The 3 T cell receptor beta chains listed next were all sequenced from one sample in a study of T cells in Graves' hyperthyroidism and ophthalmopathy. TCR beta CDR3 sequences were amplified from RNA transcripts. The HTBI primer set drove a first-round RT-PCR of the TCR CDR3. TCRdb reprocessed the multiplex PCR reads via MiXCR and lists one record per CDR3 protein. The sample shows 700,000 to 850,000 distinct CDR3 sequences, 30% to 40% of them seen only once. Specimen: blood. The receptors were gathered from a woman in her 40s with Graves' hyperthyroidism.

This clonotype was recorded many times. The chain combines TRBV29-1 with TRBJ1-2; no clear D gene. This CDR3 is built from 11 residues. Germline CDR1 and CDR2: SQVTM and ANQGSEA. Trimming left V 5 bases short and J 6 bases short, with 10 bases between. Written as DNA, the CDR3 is TGCAGCGTTCGAAGGGAGGATGGCTACACCTTC. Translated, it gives CSVRREDGYTF.

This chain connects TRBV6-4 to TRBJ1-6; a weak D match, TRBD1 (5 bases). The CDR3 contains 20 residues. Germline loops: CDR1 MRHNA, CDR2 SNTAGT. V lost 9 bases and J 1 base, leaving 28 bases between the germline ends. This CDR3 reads CASDFCRVVQSDSYNSPLHF. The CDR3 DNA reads TGTGCCAGTGATTTCTGCAGGGTAGTCCAGAGTGATTCCTATAATTCACCCCTCCACTTT.

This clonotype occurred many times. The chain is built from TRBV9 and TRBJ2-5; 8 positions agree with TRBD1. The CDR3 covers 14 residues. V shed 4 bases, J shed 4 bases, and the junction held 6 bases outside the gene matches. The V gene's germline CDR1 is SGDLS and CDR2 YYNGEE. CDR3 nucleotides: TGTGCCAGCAGCCCCAGGACAGGGACAGAGACCCAGTACTTC. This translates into CASSPRTGTETQYF.